Described below is a single T cell receptor beta chain sequence and its context. Its specific antigen is unknown. The input lacks base qualities; no much larger clone sits a single base away. CDR3 length: 15 amino acids, cysteine to phenylalanine. Only the CDR3 part of the read is kept: 45 bases, read in frame from the first base. V is trimmed back by 6 bases and J by 6 bases, and the junction contains 5 bases that no gene match accounts for. Looking up the germline V gene yields CDR1 SGHTA and CDR2 FQGTGA. The data originate from a study of T cell changes during pregnancy in multiple sclerosis (dated by TCRdb to between 2018 and 2021). Regarding the research as a whole: In women with multiple sclerosis, the researchers looked at how the T cell repertoire shifted as pregnancy progressed.

The library relied on the immunoSEQ multiplex PCR assay. As stored in TCRdb, this immuneACCESS dataset retains in-frame rearrangements with V and J assigned. A fraction of the clones does not appear; measured against another copy, unresolved V genes explain less than half of the discrepancy, and the remainder lacks a known reason. Counted in this sample were under 70,000 clones; roughly nine tenths of them appeared once. Of the sample, 1% to 1.5% is held by the ten largest clones. This clonotype was sampled from a female donor in good health, enrolled as a control in a pregnancy study. The sequencing used peripheral blood, collected after pregnancy. In this chain, TRBV7-3 is recombined with TRBJ2-1; TRBD2 agrees with 13 junctional bases. The DNA sequence is TGTGCCAGCAGTGAGACTAGCGGGGGGCTCAATGAGCAGTTCTTC. The translation is CASSETSGGLNEQFF.